Presented here are 3 T cell receptor beta chains from one specimen sequenced in a study of shared clonotypes between healthy human individuals. The method was immunoSEQ multiplex PCR; TCRdb's version includes in-frame clones alone and lacks a portion of them. The sample shows approximately 440,000 clones, approximately 80% of them seen only once. The sample consisted of PBMCs. The receptors here all came from a woman aged 40 to 50 in good health. Some clones in this sample may be carry-over from other donors' samples.

The J gene is TRBJ2-3, the V gene TRBV29-1; 11 bases align to TRBD2. This CDR3 has 18 residues. The V and J ends lost 1 base and 0 bases, in that order; junction bases with no gene match: 9. CDR1 SQVTM and CDR2 ANQGSEA come from the germline V gene. CDR3 nucleotide sequence: TGCAGCGTTGAAGGTGTACTAGCGGGAGAACCTAGCACAGATACGCAGTATTTT. Its translation is CSVEGVLAGEPSTDTQYF.

The V gene is TRBV18, the J gene TRBJ2-1; TRBD2 matches 9 bases. The CDR3 has 15 amino acids. Trimming at V came to 4 bases and at J to 4 bases, leaving 5 bases not matched to a gene. Germline V gene data show CDR1 as KGHSH and CDR2 as LQKENI. The CDR3 sequence: CASSLGLARYNEQFF. The DNA of the CDR3 is TGTGCCAGCTCACTAGGACTAGCGAGATACAATGAGCAGTTCTTC.

This rearrangement joins TRBV4-1 to TRBJ2-3; possibly TRBD1 or TRBD2 for D (5 bases each). Germline V gene sequence: CDR1 MGHRA, CDR2 YSYEKL. CDR3 length: 15 residues. Trimming left V 3 bases short and J 2 bases short, with 12 bases between. This CDR3 is CASSHGTGNTDTQYF. The CDR3 nucleotides read TGCGCCAGCAGCCATGGGACGGGAAACACAGATACGCAGTATTTT.